Shown below are 15 T cell receptor beta chains from a single sample sequenced in a study of shared clonotypes between healthy human individuals. Only in-frame clones appear in the TCRdb table, and some are missing; sequencing was by immunoSEQ multiplex PCR. The sample lists 1.5 million to 2.5 million clones; approximately 94% were seen once. As defined, naive CD8 cells were CD45RO-negative and positively selected for CCR7, with terminally differentiated effector memory CD45RA+ cells excluded. Sample: naive CD8+ T cells sorted from blood. The receptors shown here come from a man aged 18 to 35 in good health.

The chain couples TRBV6-1 to TRBJ2-1, with TRBD2 as a possible D gene (5 bases). CDR1 and CDR2 (germline): MNHNS, SASEGT. This CDR3 is built from 14 residues. The V and J ends lost 4 bases and 2 bases respectively, with 9 bases between them. CDR3 protein: CASSVEGPYNEQFF. As DNA, the CDR3 is TGTGCCAGCAGTGTTGAGGGCCCCTACAATGAGCAGTTCTTC.

A remark on this clone: The same CDR3 is also encoded by other DNA sequences in this sample. The chain has TRBV4-1 and TRBJ2-2; no definite D call. Germline assignment: CDR1 MGHRA and CDR2 YSYEKL. Trimming left V 1 base short and J 5 bases short, with 2 bases between. This CDR3 is 12 amino acids long. The CDR3 DNA is TGCGCCAGCAGCCAAGGAACCGGGGAGCTGTTTTTT. This translates into CASSQGTGELFF.

This clone was recorded once. This chain's CDR3 is CASSIPGLAGTYEQYF. The CDR3 coding sequence is TGTGCCAGTAGTATACCGGGACTAGCGGGAACCTACGAGCAGTACTTC. This chain links TRBV19 with TRBJ2-7, with 13 bases identical to TRBD2. After removal of 2 bases from V and 2 bases from J, the junction contained 3 bases not matched to a gene. The CDR3 spans 16 residues. CDR1 and CDR2 from the germline V gene are LNHDA and SQIVND (reference sequence).

This chain joins TRBV5-8 and TRBJ2-7, with TRBD1 matching over 9 bases. Germline lookup yields CDR1 SGHTS and CDR2 YDEGEE. With 4 bases clipped from V and 6 bases from J, the junction kept 8 bases outside the gene matches. The CDR3 sequence is 14 residues long. The CDR3 region is CASSPGQGPTEQYF. The CDR3 nucleotides read TGTGCCAGCAGCCCGGGACAGGGACCGACCGAGCAGTACTTC.

The gene calls are TRBV5-6 and TRBJ2-7; 8 bases are shared with TRBD1. From germline, CDR1 is SGHDT and CDR2 YYEEEE. V lost 3 bases and J lost 3; bases outside the gene matches: 8. The CDR3 has 15 residues. DNA of the CDR3: TGTGCCAGCAGCTCGGGCGGGACAGGTCACTACGAGCAGTACTTC. Residues: CASSSGGTGHYEQYF.

This clone occurred once. The chain couples TRBV28 to TRBJ2-1; TRBD1 agrees at 9 bases. The germline V gene has CDR1 MDHEN and CDR2 SYDVKM. The V gene end was trimmed by 7 bases and the J gene end by 2 bases; junction bases not matched to a gene: 6. The CDR3 is made up of 15 amino acids. The CDR3 here is CASTTGTGTYNEQFF. The CDR3 bases are TGTGCCAGCACCACCGGGACAGGGACCTACAATGAGCAGTTCTTC.

Comment on this clone: This sample also contains other DNA sequences that code for the same CDR3. V gene TRBV5-1 combines with J gene TRBJ2-7; D gene unclear. The V end lost 2 bases, the J end lost 0 bases, and 9 bases lay between the germline ends. Germline lookup yields CDR1 SGHRS and CDR2 YFSETQ. CDR3 length equals 14 residues. The CDR3, as DNA: TGCGCCAGCAGCTTAGCAGCAGACTCCTACGAGCAGTACTTC. Translation: CASSLAADSYEQYF.

The V and J genes are TRBV11-2 and TRBJ2-7, with unresolved D. CDR3 size: 10 residues. From germline, CDR1 is SGHAT and CDR2 FQNNGV. The germline V and J ends were trimmed by 4 bases and 5 bases, with 3 bases remaining between them. CDR3 sequence (DNA): TGTGCCAGCAGCTCGAACGAGCAGTACTTC. It codes for CASSSNEQYF.

The CDR3 loop is CASSLTGGVTGELFF. The CDR3 nucleotides read TGCGCCAGCAGCCTGACGGGCGGGGTTACCGGGGAGCTGTTTTTT. The V call is TRBV4-1, the J call TRBJ2-2, with D perhaps TRBD2 (6 bases). V lost 4 bases to trimming and J lost 5 bases, with 14 bases between them. Per the germline V gene, CDR1 is MGHRA and CDR2 is YSYEKL. The CDR3 covers 15 residues.

The rearrangement uses TRBV7-9 and TRBJ2-7; 7 bases align to TRBD2. There are 13 residues in the CDR3. Losses at the gene ends were 1 base for V and 6 bases for J; bases not matched to a gene: 3. Looked up from germline, CDR1 is SEHNR and CDR2 is FQNEAQ (reference sequence). This chain's CDR3 is CASSLVASGEQYF. CDR3 DNA: TGTGCCAGCAGCTTAGTGGCTAGCGGCGAGCAGTACTTC.

The chain carries TRBV9 and TRBJ1-2; 9 bases map to TRBD1. Trimming cost V 4 bases and J 4 bases; bases outside gene matches: 5. This CDR3 is 14 amino acids long. Germline V CDR1 and CDR2: SGDLS, YYNGEE. CDR3 amino acids: CASSSGQGGYGYTF. DNA of the CDR3: TGTGCCAGCAGCTCGGGACAGGGAGGCTATGGCTACACCTTC.

The chain recombines TRBV5-6 with TRBJ1-1; 8 bases map to TRBD1. CDR1 is SGHDT, CDR2 YYEEEE, per germline. The junction had 1 base not matched to a gene; V was cut back by 3 bases and J by 6 bases. The CDR3 runs to 12 residues. The CDR3 DNA follows: TGTGCCAGCAGCTCACAGGGGGCTGAAGCTTTCTTT. Protein: CASSSQGAEAFF.

V is TRBV27 and J is TRBJ2-5; TRBD1 is a possible D gene (6 bases). This CDR3 has 16 residues. V was cut by 5 bases and J by 1 base, with 17 bases left in between. The germline V gene has CDR1 MNHEY and CDR2 SMNVEV (reference sequence). The CDR3 sequence is CASSTTGLTPQETQYF. The CDR3 coding sequence is TGTGCCAGCAGTACGACAGGCCTGACCCCCCAAGAGACCCAGTACTTC.

The chain recombines TRBV27 with TRBJ2-7, with 14 nucleotides matching TRBD2. The germline CDR1 and CDR2 sequences are MNHEY and SMNVEV (reference sequence). The CDR3 length is 15 residues. The V segment lost 5 bases and the J segment 2 bases; nucleotides outside the gene matches: 2. CDR3 in amino acids: CASSMGLAGAYEQYF. The CDR3 DNA sequence: TGTGCCAGCAGTATGGGACTAGCGGGAGCCTACGAGCAGTACTTC.

This clone was counted a few times. Other DNA sequences in the sample encode the same CDR3. The rearrangement joins TRBV5-6 to TRBJ1-1; D possibly corresponds to TRBD1 (5 bases). Germline CDR1 SGHDT, CDR2 YYEEEE. V shed 2 bases and J shed 1 base, with 6 bases lying between them. The CDR3 contains 13 residues. CDR3 loop: CASSFGGNTEAFF. Written as DNA, the CDR3 is TGTGCCAGCAGCTTTGGGGGGAACACTGAAGCTTTCTTT.